This paragraph covers one T cell receptor beta chain sequence. This record comes from a study of CD8 T cells in Susac syndrome. V was clipped by 0 bases and J by 0 bases, with 6 bases between them. Germline lookup yields CDR1 SNHLY and CDR2 FYNNEI. This CDR3 is built from 16 residues. RNA was extracted with the RNeasy kit, and a quantity of roughly 0.45 to 1 ug was reverse transcribed using random hexamers. TCRdb re-derived calls from the immunoSEQ multiplex PCR reads in MiXCR, one entry per CDR3 protein. The table lists roughly 150,000 distinct CDR3 sequences, approximately 96% of them singletons. Sample: CD4+ T cells from PBMCs. V usage is TRBV2 and J usage is TRBJ2-6, with D possibly matching TRBD2 (6 bases). The clonotype comes from a human donor with Susac syndrome. The CDR3 DNA reads TGTGCCAGCAGTGAAGCGGGGGGCTCTGGGGCCAACGTCCTGACTTTC. Protein sequence: CASSEAGGSGANVLTF.